The 12 T cell receptor beta chains in this list originate from one sample, sequenced in a study of blood T cell repertoires in COVID-19. Here immunoSEQ multiplex PCR was the method, and the copy in TCRdb shows in-frame clones only, minus some. Among more than 100,000 clones, around 76% were seen once, and the ten largest hold roughly 2.1%. Material for sequencing was peripheral blood. These receptors were collected from a man in his sixties or seventies with acute or convalescent COVID-19.

This chain connects TRBV9 to TRBJ2-3; D is perhaps TRBD1 (5 bases). Trimming stripped 0 bases from V and 0 bases from J, with 8 bases between. The CDR3 length is 15 residues. Germline lookup yields CDR1 SGDLS and CDR2 YYNGEE. DNA of the CDR3: TGTGCCAGCAGCGTAGTGGGGCACAGCACAGATACGCAGTATTTT. This translates into CASSVVGHSTDTQYF.

The rearrangement joins TRBV12-3 or TRBV12-4 to TRBJ1-1; unclear D gene. This CDR3 spans 12 amino acids. V was shortened by 6 bases and J by 3 bases, with 8 bases between the two germline ends. The CDR3 nucleotides read TGTGCCAGCAGGGTAGTTGACACTGAAGCTTTCTTT. Protein: CASRVVDTEAFF.

The J gene is TRBJ2-5, the V gene TRBV19, with a possible D match to TRBD2 (5 bases). This CDR3 is built from 15 residues. Germline CDR1 reads LNHDA; CDR2 reads SQIVND (reference sequence). Between the trimmed V and J ends, which lost 1 base and 1 base, there was a span of 10 bases. CDR3 residues: CASSIGLGGQETQYF. The CDR3 DNA reads TGTGCCAGTAGTATAGGTCTCGGAGGCCAAGAGACCCAGTACTTC. Full variable domain (rest looked up from reference TRBV19 and TRBJ2-5): DGGITQSPKYLFRKEGQNVTLSCEQNLNHDAMYWYRQDPGQGLRLIYYSQIVNDFQKGDIAEGYSVSREKKESFPLTVTSAQKNPTAFYLCASSIGLGGQETQYFGPGTRLLVL.

This clone occurred once. The V gene is TRBV19, the J gene TRBJ1-2; D unresolved. The V gene lost 8 bases and the J gene lost 4 bases, with 17 bases spanning the gap. The CDR3 spans 14 residues. CDR1 and CDR2 from the germline V gene are LNHDA and SQIVND (reference sequence). The DNA of the CDR3 is TGTGCCAGTCGAGACCCGCCGTCGGGCTATGGCTACACCTTC. It specifies CASRDPPSGYGYTF.

The chain links TRBV15 to TRBJ1-1; the D is unclear. This CDR3 region has 13 residues. Germline loops: CDR1 LNHNV, CDR2 YYDKDF (reference sequence). V was cut by 5 bases and J by 8 bases, with 15 bases left in between. The CDR3 DNA reads as TGTGCCACCAGCCGTTTCGGCGGAAGGGAAGCTTTCTTT. This gives the protein CATSRFGGREAFF.

This chain links TRBV6-5 with TRBJ1-1; 7 bases agree with TRBD1. V lost 4 bases and J lost 3; bases outside the gene matches: 11. This CDR3 spans 16 amino acids. Germline CDR1 and CDR2: MNHEY and SVGAGI. Here the CDR3 reads CASSSPWTGRDTEAFF. The CDR3, as DNA: TGTGCCAGCAGTTCTCCCTGGACAGGTAGGGACACTGAAGCTTTCTTT.

This sequence joins TRBV5-1 and TRBJ2-7; perhaps TRBD1 as D (6 bases). Trimming removed 2 bases at V and 0 bases at J, with 9 bases between. The CDR3 has 14 residues. Germline loops: CDR1 SGHRS, CDR2 YFSETQ. CDR3 protein: CASSLQGNSYEQYF. The CDR3 bases are TGCGCCAGCAGCTTACAGGGTAACTCCTACGAGCAGTACTTC.

Only a few counts were recorded for this clone. The V call is TRBV6-6, the J call TRBJ2-1, with TRBD1 matching over 9 bases. There are 14 residues in the CDR3. Trimming took 6 bases from V and 4 from J; bases not matched to a gene: 4. Germline CDR1 is MNHNY and CDR2 is SVGAGI (reference sequence). The CDR3 nucleotides are TGTGCCAGCAGGGACAGGGGAGGATACAATGAGCAGTTCTTC. Encoded protein: CASRDRGGYNEQFF.

V gene TRBV3-1 (or the pseudogene TRBV3-2) combines with J gene TRBJ1-3; 7 positions agree with TRBD1. The CDR3 contains 17 residues. The V and J ends lost 4 bases and 4 bases, in that order; junction bases with no gene match: 13. Germline V gene lookup returns CDR1 LGHDT and CDR2 YNNKEL (reference sequence). The CDR3 loop reads CASSPRFRTGHGNTIYF. CDR3 coding DNA: TGTGCCAGCAGCCCGAGATTCCGGACAGGACACGGAAACACCATATATTTT.

The chain has TRBV2 and TRBJ1-6; a possible D gene is TRBD1 (6 bases). V lost 3 bases and J 2 bases, leaving 11 bases between the germline ends. Germline CDR1 is SNHLY and CDR2 is FYNNEI. The CDR3 totals 16 residues. Here the CDR3 reads CASSERHRAYNSPLHF. In nucleotides, the CDR3 is TGTGCCAGCAGTGAGAGGCACAGGGCCTATAATTCACCCCTCCACTTT.

The V call is TRBV5-1, the J call TRBJ2-2; 7 bases are a match to TRBD1. Germline V gives CDR1 SGHRS, CDR2 YFSETQ. The CDR3 is made up of 16 amino acids. Trimming cost V 3 bases and J 0 bases; bases outside gene matches: 5. The CDR3 protein is CASSSMGQSNTGELFF. CDR3 nucleotides: TGCGCCAGCAGCTCTATGGGACAGTCGAACACCGGGGAGCTGTTTTTT. Full variable domain (remainder filled in from reference TRBV5-1 and TRBJ2-2): KAGVTQTPRYLIKTRGQQVTLSCSPISGHRSVSWYQQTPGQGLQFLFEYFSETQRNKGNFPGRFSGRQFSNSRSEMNVSTLELGDSALYLCASSSMGQSNTGELFFGEGSRLTVL.

The rearrangement links TRBV2 to TRBJ1-1; a possible D gene is TRBD1 (6 bases). The CDR3 is made up of 12 amino acids. Germline V gene lookup returns CDR1 SNHLY and CDR2 FYNNEI. The ends were cut back, 0 bases at V and 13 bases at J, with 12 bases in the middle. The CDR3 nucleotides read TGTGCCAGCAGTGAAGCGGGTACCAGGGGTTTCTTT. Its protein product is CASSEAGTRGFF.